This T cell receptor (beta chain) appears in the sequencing data of a study of brain metastases from non-small cell lung cancer. Notes on the study in general: Compared with primary tumors, brain metastases showed less T-cell infiltration.

Assay: immunoSEQ multiplex PCR; the TCRdb copy retains only in-frame clones and omits some. The table has a few thousand clones, roughly 83% seen once. The CDR3 runs 14 residues. V dropped 3 bases and J dropped 4 bases, with 10 bases sitting between them. Germline lookup yields CDR1 MDHEN and CDR2 SYDVKM. Note on this clone: Antigen unknown.

Material for sequencing was tissue from a brain metastasis. The chain is built from TRBV28 and TRBJ1-5; unclear D gene. The receptor was derived from a donor at least 40 years old with non-small cell lung cancer. CDR3 in amino acids: CASSLVPVNQPQHF. In DNA, the CDR3 is TGTGCCAGCAGTTTGGTTCCCGTTAATCAGCCCCAGCATTTT.